The 27 T cell receptor beta chains given below trace back to one sample, sequenced in a study of T cells in tumors after PD-1 blockade. Clones were sequenced by immunoSEQ multiplex PCR, and TCRdb holds only the in-frame ones, with some missing. The table has some 66,000 clones, 74% seen once; the top ten hold about 4.8%. Here the sequenced sample was PBMCs, taken after anti-PD-1 treatment. The receptors originated from a human donor with basal cell carcinoma.

The chain links TRBV19 to TRBJ1-2; tentatively, D is TRBD1 (5 bases). V gave up 3 bases and J gave up 6 bases, with 14 bases separating them. Germline CDR1 LNHDA, CDR2 SQIVND (reference sequence). The CDR3 spans 14 residues. CDR3 in DNA: TGTGCCAGTAGTATCCAAGGGGTTGTCAATGGCTACACCTTC. It yields the protein CASSIQGVVNGYTF.

A few counts support this clone. The chain employs TRBV30 and TRBJ1-4; D possibly corresponds to TRBD1 (5 bases). The CDR3 has 14 residues. V dropped 1 base and J dropped 2 bases, with 8 bases sitting between them. CDR1 and CDR2 from the germline V gene are GTSNPN and SVGIG (reference sequence). CDR3 region: CAWSEGATNEKLFF. The CDR3 DNA follows: TGTGCCTGGAGTGAAGGGGCGACTAATGAAAAACTGTTTTTT.

The rearrangement joins TRBV6-5 to TRBJ2-2, with 9 nucleotides matching TRBD1. CDR3 length: 15 residues. V gave up 7 bases and J gave up 6 bases; unmatched junction bases: 9. Germline assignment: CDR1 MNHEY and CDR2 SVGAGI. The CDR3 loop reads CASTRTGADPGELFF. The CDR3 DNA sequence: TGTGCCAGCACTCGGACAGGGGCGGATCCCGGGGAGCTGTTTTTT.

The CDR3: CASSGLAVSSTDTQYF. In DNA, the CDR3 is TGTGCCAGCAGTGGTTTGGCGGTTAGTAGCACAGATACGCAGTATTTT. J is TRBJ2-3 and V is TRBV2; D is unresolved. Germline CDR1 reads SNHLY; CDR2 reads FYNNEI. Trimming took 4 bases from V and 0 from J, leaving 14 bases between them. The CDR3 extends over 16 amino acids.

The rearrangement links TRBV7-8 to TRBJ1-5, with 9 bases that match TRBD1. The CDR3 extends over 20 amino acids. The V segment lost 5 bases and the J segment 0 bases; nucleotides outside the gene matches: 17. Germline CDR1 SGHVS, CDR2 FQNEAQ. CDR3 in DNA: TGTGCCAGCAGCCGGCATTTTTTGACTACAGGGGGCTATAGCAATCAGCCCCAGCATTTT. Protein product: CASSRHFLTTGGYSNQPQHF.

V is TRBV6-4 and J is TRBJ1-2; D not certain. The CDR3 sequence is 11 residues long. The V and J ends lost 2 bases and 4 bases respectively, with 2 bases between them. CDR1 is MRHNA, CDR2 SNTAGT, per germline. The CDR3, as DNA: TGTGCCAGCAGTGACAGCTATGGCTACACCTTC. Translated, it gives CASSDSYGYTF.

This clone was observed a handful of times. V usage is TRBV6-4 and J usage is TRBJ2-1; D is uncertain. CDR3 length: 14 amino acids. CDR1 is MRHNA and CDR2 is SNTAGT in the germline V gene. Trimming stripped 0 bases from V and 8 bases from J, with 11 bases between. As DNA, the CDR3 is TGTGCCAGCAGTGACTCGACCGGTAGGGATGAGCAGTTCTTC. Protein: CASSDSTGRDEQFF.

The table lists this clone with a count of one. In DNA, the CDR3 is TGTGCCAGCAGTTTATACAGACATAGCAATCAGCCCCAGCATTTT. Translation gives CASSLYRHSNQPQHF. V is TRBV27 and J is TRBJ1-5; D uncertain. CDR1 is MNHEY and CDR2 is SMNVEV in the germline V gene (reference sequence). The CDR3 loop spans 15 amino acids. V was trimmed by 1 base and J by 0 bases, leaving 7 bases between them.

The CDR3 is CASSLRTNSGANVLTF. The CDR3 nucleotides read TGTGCCAGCAGCTTACGGACAAACTCTGGGGCCAACGTCCTGACTTTC. This chain uses TRBV5-6 with TRBJ2-6; tentatively, D is TRBD1 (5 bases). This CDR3 region has 16 residues. Per germline, CDR1 SGHDT and CDR2 YYEEEE. V was pared by 2 bases and J by 0 bases, with 9 bases between.

CDR3 region: CASSLQGRVTDTQYF. The CDR3 DNA is TGTGCCAGCAGTCTTCAAGGGAGGGTCACGGATACGCAGTATTTT. V gene TRBV6-5 combines with J gene TRBJ2-3; 7 bases map to TRBD2. The length of the CDR3 is 15 residues. V was clipped by 5 bases and J by 6 bases; unmatched bases: 11. Per germline, CDR1 MNHEY and CDR2 SVGAGI.

The J gene is TRBJ2-1, the V gene TRBV9; TRBD2 agrees at 10 bases. After removal of 3 bases from V and 9 bases from J, the junction contained 12 bases not matched to a gene. The CDR3 extends over 16 amino acids. Germline values: CDR1 SGDLS, CDR2 YYNGEE. CDR3 region: CASSAGPAGGLSEQFF. CDR3 coding DNA: TGTGCCAGCAGCGCTGGTCCAGCGGGGGGGCTTAGTGAGCAGTTCTTC.

The chain couples TRBV5-4 to TRBJ2-3; perhaps TRBD1 as D (5 bases). CDR3 size: 15 residues. The germline CDR1 and CDR2 sequences are SGHNT and YYREEE (reference sequence). V lost 4 bases, J lost 0 bases, and 12 bases lay in between. CDR3 loop: CASSPQGLSTDTQYF. The CDR3 coding sequence is TGTGCCAGCAGCCCGCAGGGCTTAAGCACAGATACGCAGTATTTT.

This clone was seen a handful of times. The chain uses TRBV5-4 and TRBJ1-1; D ambiguous. The CDR3 extends over 14 amino acids. V was cut by 4 bases and J by 0 bases, with 10 bases left in between. The germline gives CDR1 SGHNT, CDR2 YYREEE (reference sequence). The CDR3 sequence is CASSRSLLNTEAFF. The CDR3 nucleotides are TGTGCCAGCAGCCGATCACTCTTGAACACTGAAGCTTTCTTT.

J is TRBJ2-7 and V is TRBV15; D tentatively fits TRBD1 or TRBD2 (5 bases each). CDR1 LNHNV and CDR2 YYDKDF come from the germline V gene (reference sequence). V was trimmed by 1 base and J by 6 bases, leaving 13 bases between them. The CDR3 spans 14 residues. This chain's CDR3 is CATSRGGSRGEQYF. The CDR3 nucleotides read TGTGCCACCAGCAGAGGGGGGAGTCGGGGCGAGCAGTACTTC.

V gene TRBV18 combines with J gene TRBJ2-3; D unresolved. Germline CDR1 and CDR2: KGHSH and LQKENI. The V end was cut by 1 base, the J end by 4 bases, with 6 bases between. The CDR3 covers 13 residues. CDR3 nucleotide sequence: TGTGCCAGCTCACCACTTCGCGCAGATACGCAGTATTTT. Translating it yields CASSPLRADTQYF.

The CDR3 loop reads CASSDPGQAYNEQFF. The CDR3 DNA sequence: TGTGCCAGCAGTGACCCGGGACAGGCTTACAATGAGCAGTTCTTC. The chain employs TRBV25-1 and TRBJ2-1, with TRBD1 identical over 8 bases. CDR3 length equals 15 residues. Trimming cost V 3 bases and J 4 bases; bases outside gene matches: 5. Germline CDR1 reads MGHDK; CDR2 reads SYGVNS.

V usage is TRBV5-4 and J usage is TRBJ2-2; 10 bases agree with TRBD1. Germline CDR1 SGHNT, CDR2 YYREEE (reference sequence). The junction had 13 bases not matched to a gene; V was cut back by 4 bases and J by 7 bases. This CDR3 region has 17 residues. CDR3 in DNA: TGTGCCAGCAGCAATCCGGGACAGGGGAGAGGAGGCGGGGAGCTGTTTTTT. Protein: CASSNPGQGRGGGELFF.

This chain connects TRBV15 to TRBJ1-5; D is uncertain. The CDR3 length is 14 residues. V lost 0 bases, J lost 3 bases, and 6 bases lay in between. Germline lookup yields CDR1 LNHNV and CDR2 YYDKDF (reference sequence). The CDR3 DNA sequence: TGTGCCACCAGCAGAGATTCCCTCAATCAGCCCCAGCATTTT. Translated, it gives CATSRDSLNQPQHF.

This chain joins TRBV29-1 and TRBJ1-3; a possible D gene is TRBD1 (6 bases). Germline CDR1 and CDR2: SQVTM and ANQGSEA. With 6 bases removed from V and 8 bases from J, the gap between germline ends came to 23 bases. This CDR3 contains 15 residues. As DNA, the CDR3 is TGCAGCGTGTTCAACTTACAGGGATCAGGGCACACCATATATTTT. As protein: CSVFNLQGSGHTIYF.

The chain employs TRBV9 and TRBJ2-7; D may be TRBD2 (5 bases). CDR3 length: 15 amino acids. The germline V and J ends were trimmed by 4 bases and 0 bases, with 14 bases remaining between them. Germline V gene lookup returns CDR1 SGDLS and CDR2 YYNGEE. The CDR3 coding sequence is TGTGCCAGCAGCCCCGAACTCCGGGGCTCCTACGAGCAGTACTTC. Encoded protein: CASSPELRGSYEQYF. Variable domain in full (rest from reference TRBV9 and TRBJ2-7): DSGVTQTPKHLITATGQRVTLRCSPRSGDLSVYWYQQSLDQGLQFLIQYYNGEERAKGNILERFSAQQFPDLHSELNLSSLELGDSALYFCASSPELRGSYEQYFGPGTRLTVT.

The chain recombines TRBV18 with TRBJ2-5; 8 bases match TRBD1. The ends lost 3 bases at V and 5 bases at J; junction bases unmatched: 11. The CDR3 spans 16 residues. Germline V lookup: CDR1 KGHSH, CDR2 LQKENI. The CDR3 region is CASSPPTTGVGETQYF. The CDR3 DNA reads as TGTGCCAGCTCACCCCCGACGACAGGGGTGGGGGAGACCCAGTACTTC.

The chain couples TRBV5-4 to TRBJ2-5; 9 bases agree with TRBD2. The CDR3 has 15 amino acids. J gave up 4 bases and V 0 bases, and 4 bases lay outside the gene matches. The germline V gene encodes CDR1 SGHNT and CDR2 YYREEE (reference sequence). CDR3 sequence: CASSLALAGLETQYF. The CDR3 DNA reads TGTGCCAGCAGCTTGGCTCTAGCGGGGTTAGAGACCCAGTACTTC. The whole variable domain, filled in from reference TRBV5-4 and TRBJ2-5, reads ETGVTQSPTHLIKTRGQQVTLRCSSQSGHNTVSWYQQALGQGPQFIFQYYREEENGRGNFPPRFSGLQFPNYSSELNVNALELDDSALYLCASSLALAGLETQYFGPGTRLLVL.

V is TRBV19 and J is TRBJ2-1, with 7 positions matching TRBD2. This CDR3 is 17 amino acids long. Germline V lookup: CDR1 LNHDA, CDR2 SQIVND (reference sequence). The V gene end was trimmed by 5 bases and the J gene end by 2 bases; junction bases not matched to a gene: 12. The CDR3 DNA sequence: TGTGCCAGTAGTCTCAGGGCTAGCGGAGGTGCCTACAATGAGCAGTTCTTC. This gives the protein CASSLRASGGAYNEQFF. Together with reference TRBV19 and TRBJ2-1, the CDR3 gives the full variable domain: DGGITQSPKYLFRKEGQNVTLSCEQNLNHDAMYWYRQDPGQGLRLIYYSQIVNDFQKGDIAEGYSVSREKKESFPLTVTSAQKNPTAFYLCASSLRASGGAYNEQFFGPGTRLTVL.

CDR3 DNA sequence: TGTGCCAGCAGTTTGGACAGGGGTACGGCCGGGGAGCTGTTTTTT. This codes for CASSLDRGTAGELFF. The chain combines TRBV6-5 with TRBJ2-2; TRBD1 aligns across 9 bases. This CDR3 contains 15 residues. The ends lost 4 bases at V and 6 bases at J; junction bases unmatched: 6. Germline-derived CDR1 and CDR2 are MNHEY and SVGAGI.

V gene TRBV7-7 combines with J gene TRBJ2-5, with D unclear. Germline assignment: CDR1 SSHAT and CDR2 FNYEAQ (reference sequence). The CDR3 extends over 17 amino acids. V shed 5 bases and J shed 2 bases, with 21 bases lying between them. CDR3 bases: TGTGCCAGCAGCCCGGGCAGCCTCTCGTCTTCACAAGAGACCCAGTACTTC. The encoded protein is CASSPGSLSSSQETQYF.

The V call is TRBV6-4, the J call TRBJ2-2; D is possibly TRBD2 (6 bases). The germline V gene has CDR1 MRHNA and CDR2 SNTAGT. The V and J ends lost 6 bases and 1 base respectively, with 6 bases between them. CDR3 length: 13 residues. CDR3 bases: TGTGCCAGCAGCGGGGGGAACACCGGGGAGCTGTTTTTT. It codes for CASSGGNTGELFF.

This chain uses TRBV24-1 with TRBJ2-3; 9 nucleotides agree with TRBD1. Germline CDR1 reads KGHDR; CDR2 reads SFDVKD. This CDR3 is built from 15 residues. V was clipped by 5 bases and J by 4 bases; unmatched bases: 6. CDR3 region: CATSGRDRVADTQYF. DNA for the CDR3: TGTGCCACCAGTGGCCGGGACAGGGTGGCAGATACGCAGTATTTT.